These 18 T cell receptor beta chains share one sample of origin, sequenced in a study of cytomegalovirus exposure and HLA in healthy donors. PCR used 60 Vbeta primers and 13 Jbeta primers. Only in-frame clones appear in the TCRdb table, and some are missing; sequencing was by immunoSEQ multiplex PCR. Altogether roughly 160,000 clones are present, about 83% being singletons, with the ten largest covering 0.7% to 1%. Material for sequencing was PBMCs. Every receptor here comes from a woman in her twenties or thirties in good health and CMV-seronegative.

This chain links TRBV7-2 with TRBJ1-4; D uncertain. The CDR3 contains 13 residues. Trimming pared 1 base from V and 8 bases from J, leaving 8 bases between. The germline V gene encodes CDR1 SGHTA and CDR2 FQGNSA. The CDR3 here is CASSLDGLEKLFF. The CDR3 DNA reads as TGTGCCAGCAGCTTAGACGGTTTGGAAAAACTGTTTTTT. Supplemented by reference TRBV7-2 and TRBJ1-4, the full variable domain reads GAGVSQSPSNKVTEKGKDVELRCDPISGHTALYWYRQSLGQGLEFLIYFQGNSAPDKSGLPSDRFSAERTGGSVSTLTIQRTQQEDSAVYLCASSLDGLEKLFFGSGTQLSVL.

The table lists this clone with a few counts. The chain links TRBV7-9 to TRBJ2-3; tentative D call: TRBD2 (5 bases). CDR3 size: 17 residues. In germline, CDR1 is SEHNR, CDR2 FQNEAQ (reference sequence). V was clipped by 2 bases and J by 2 bases, with 17 bases between them. The CDR3 loop reads CASSLTSRRPYTDTQYF. The CDR3 DNA sequence: TGTGCCAGCAGCTTAACTAGTAGGAGGCCCTACACAGATACGCAGTATTTT.

This chain connects TRBV6-5 to TRBJ1-1; 7 positions agree with TRBD1. Trimming took 2 bases from V and 4 from J; bases not matched to a gene: 4. The length of the CDR3 is 14 residues. CDR1 and CDR2 (germline): MNHEY, SVGAGI. The CDR3 bases are TGTGCCAGCAGTTACGACAGGGTGGGCACTGAAGCTTTCTTT. Its protein is CASSYDRVGTEAFF.

V and J are TRBV18 and TRBJ2-5, with a weak D call TRBD2 (6 bases). The germline V gene encodes CDR1 KGHSH and CDR2 LQKENI. Trimming removed 3 bases from V and 4 bases from J, with 18 bases in between. This CDR3 has 16 amino acids. CDR3 nucleotides: TGTGCCAGCTCACCGGGCCTGGGGGGATCCCGAGAGACCCAGTACTTC. It specifies CASSPGLGGSRETQYF.

The chain links TRBV6-1 to TRBJ2-1; possibly TRBD2 for D (6 bases). Germline V gives CDR1 MNHNS, CDR2 SASEGT. Trimming left V 2 bases short and J 12 bases short, with 11 bases between. CDR3 length equals 12 residues. The CDR3 protein is CASSEPGRGQFF. In DNA, the CDR3 is TGTGCCAGCAGTGAACCCGGGAGAGGGCAGTTCTTC.

The rearrangement uses TRBV5-4 and TRBJ2-6, with 8 bases lining up with TRBD2. Germline loops: CDR1 SGHNT, CDR2 YYREEE (reference sequence). The CDR3 runs 18 residues. Unmatched junction bases numbered 12, after V lost 4 bases and J lost 3 bases. CDR3 DNA: TGTGCCAGCAGCCCGCGGGGGGAAGGGGTTCTTGGGGCCAACGTCCTGACTTTC. It yields the protein CASSPRGEGVLGANVLTF.

The genes are TRBV4-3 and TRBJ1-2; D gene uncertain. CDR3 size: 15 residues. Germline V gene lookup returns CDR1 LGHNA and CDR2 YSLEER. Trimming cost V 2 bases and J 1 base, with 11 bases left between them. The CDR3 region has the DNA TGCGCCAGCAGCCAATGGCGGGCGGGTAACTATGGCTACACCTTC. Its translation is CASSQWRAGNYGYTF.

CDR3 amino acids: CASSVNRGPGGEQYF. Written as DNA, the CDR3 is TGTGCCAGCAGCGTAAACAGGGGTCCCGGTGGGGAGCAGTACTTC. J is TRBJ2-7 and V is TRBV9; 7 bases align to TRBD1. Germline values: CDR1 SGDLS, CDR2 YYNGEE. Losses at the gene ends were 1 base for V and 7 bases for J; bases not matched to a gene: 11. The CDR3 has 15 amino acids.

The chain joins TRBV5-1 to TRBJ2-5, with 8 bases matching TRBD2. V dropped 3 bases and J dropped 2; count of bases not matched to a gene: 3. The CDR3 totals 14 residues. Per germline, CDR1 SGHRS and CDR2 YFSETQ. The CDR3 spells CASSSREGQETQYF. CDR3 in DNA: TGCGCCAGCAGCTCCCGGGAGGGACAAGAGACCCAGTACTTC.

V usage is TRBV7-2 and J usage is TRBJ1-4; 7 bases fit TRBD1. This CDR3 has 15 residues. The ends lost 1 base at V and 6 bases at J; junction bases unmatched: 5. Per germline, CDR1 SGHTA and CDR2 FQGNSA. This CDR3 reads CASSLGGDRYEKLFF. In DNA form, the CDR3 reads TGTGCCAGCAGCTTAGGGGGGGACAGATATGAAAAACTGTTTTTT.

The count of this clone is one. The rearrangement uses TRBV7-9 and TRBJ2-1, with D possibly TRBD1 on 5 matching bases. The germline V and J ends were trimmed by 1 base and 2 bases, with 15 bases remaining between them. The CDR3 loop spans 17 amino acids. CDR1 SEHNR and CDR2 FQNEAQ come from the germline V gene (reference sequence). The CDR3 reads CASSLVGAVPTYNEQFF. In DNA, the CDR3 is TGTGCCAGCAGCTTAGTTGGGGCGGTCCCTACCTACAATGAGCAGTTCTTC.

J is TRBJ2-7 and V is TRBV7-8; D is uncertain. The germline gives CDR1 SGHVS, CDR2 FQNEAQ. The CDR3 totals 13 residues. V was trimmed by 1 base and J by 2 bases, leaving 6 bases between them. CDR3 nucleotides: TGTGCCAGCAGCTTAGGCAACACCTACGAGCAGTACTTC. This gives the protein CASSLGNTYEQYF.

With regard to this clone: The junction departs from the called germline gene at one end, perhaps through a read error. This chain joins TRBV25-1 and TRBJ1-2; D is uncertain. The V gene's germline CDR1 is MGHDK and CDR2 SYGVNS. This CDR3 has 10 residues. The CDR3 DNA reads TGTGCCAGCAGTTACCCGGCAGAGGGATTC. This gives the protein CASSYPAEGF.

J is TRBJ2-5 and V is TRBV5-1, with 10 nucleotides matching TRBD2. CDR3 size: 16 residues. Germline CDR1 and CDR2: SGHRS and YFSETQ. The trim removed 0 bases at V and 5 bases at J, leaving 7 bases unmatched. The CDR3 region is CASSLASSGRVETQYF. The CDR3 DNA sequence: TGCGCCAGCAGCTTGGCATCCAGCGGGAGGGTCGAGACCCAGTACTTC.

This clone was seen more than once but under ten times. The chain employs TRBV5-6 and TRBJ2-4; 8 bases fit TRBD1. V trimming: 2 bases; J trimming: 6 bases; junction bases outside the gene matches: 1. Germline V lookup: CDR1 SGHDT, CDR2 YYEEEE. The CDR3 runs 13 residues. The CDR3 DNA reads as TGTGCCAGCAGCTTAGACAGGGGAAACATTCAGTACTTC. Its protein product is CASSLDRGNIQYF.

V is TRBV19 and J is TRBJ2-5; 16 bases are shared with TRBD2. Germline values: CDR1 LNHDA, CDR2 SQIVND (reference sequence). This CDR3 has 17 residues. J was trimmed by 4 bases and V by 5 bases; bases with no gene match: 7. As DNA, the CDR3 is TGTGCCAGTAGTGTTCCGGGACTAGCGGGAGGGGGAGAGACCCAGTACTTC. Protein sequence: CASSVPGLAGGGETQYF.

J is TRBJ2-7 and V is TRBV5-1; 8 bases are a match to TRBD2. Trimming at V came to 2 bases and at J to 3 bases, leaving 1 base not matched to a gene. The CDR3 sequence is 13 residues long. Germline V gene lookup returns CDR1 SGHRS and CDR2 YFSETQ. CDR3 residues: CASSFGTSYEQYF. Written as DNA, the CDR3 is TGCGCCAGCAGCTTCGGGACTAGCTACGAGCAGTACTTC.

The chain joins TRBV27 to TRBJ1-2; D is perhaps TRBD1 (5 bases). The CDR3 has 14 residues. The germline CDR1 and CDR2 sequences are MNHEY and SMNVEV (reference sequence). V lost 7 bases and J lost 2, with 14 bases in between. CDR3 in DNA: TGTGCCAGCAAAATCCGGGGGATCAACTATGGCTACACCTTC. As protein: CASKIRGINYGYTF.